This TCR beta chain is from a study of blood T cells in healthy people across ages. Trimming took 1 base from V and 6 from J; bases not matched to a gene: 11. This CDR3 spans 16 amino acids. Germline V gene sequence: CDR1 SGHRS, CDR2 YFSETQ. Combining a sample-barcoded 5' primer with a J-beta primer mix, a second PCR ran for roughly 6 to 12 cycles. Every sample produced at least 2.5 million CDR3-containing paired-end reads. TCRdb re-analysed the 5' RACE reads in MiXCR, keeping a single row per CDR3 protein. The sample records over 700,000 distinct CDR3 sequences, 20% to 25% being singletons. The sample was also reused in another study, on T cells of mothers and their children. That study adds: The yield was over 8 million TCR beta CDR3 reads from each mother and a few million from each child.

The sequencing input was blood. The receptor's source is a boy aged 10-17 years in good health. J is TRBJ2-3 and V is TRBV5-1; 7 positions agree with TRBD2. The CDR3 nucleotides are TGCGCCAGCAGCTTGTTAGGTAGCGGGCGCGCCGATACGCAGTATTTT. Protein product: CASSLLGSGRADTQYF.